These T cell receptor beta chains were read from a single sample in a study of shared clonotypes between healthy human individuals. The table came from immunoSEQ multiplex PCR; TCRdb's copy has only in-frame clones and leaves some out. Among more than 2,000,000 clones, 85% to 95% were seen once, and the ten largest hold about 0.37%. The sequenced sample consisted of naive CD4+ T cells from PBMCs. The receptors were sampled from a man between 18 and 29 years old in good health. Some clones in this sample may be carry-over from other donors' samples. Each CDR3 is given with its conserved first and last residue. A D gene is named only where the DNA matches it firmly. Some rows mark clone size as missing; the rest say once, few, many or name a class of expanded clone.

j_call	clone_size	d_call	v_call	cdr3_aa	cdr3_nt
TRBJ2-1	.	.	TRBV7-3	CASSLTQLSSYNEQFF	TGTGCCAGCAGCTTAACTCAGCTAAGCTCCTACAATGAGCAGTTCTTC
TRBJ2-3	.	.	TRBV5-1	CASSPYRADTQYF	TGCGCCAGTTCCCCCTACCGGGCAGATACGCAGTATTTT
TRBJ1-3	.	TRBD1	TRBV29-1	CSASGTGSGNTIYF	TGCAGCGCATCAGGGACAGGCTCTGGAAACACCATATATTTT
TRBJ1-3	.	TRBD1	TRBV9	CASSVEGQGGNTIYF	TGTGCCAGCAGCGTAGAGGGACAGGGGGGAAACACCATATATTTT
TRBJ2-5	.	TRBD1	TRBV28	CASSPGQAQETQYF	TGTGCCAGCAGTCCAGGACAGGCCCAAGAGACCCAGTACTTC
TRBJ1-1	.	.	TRBV7-9	CASSLPFAVNTEAFF	TGTGCCAGCAGCTTACCTTTTGCCGTGAACACTGAAGCTTTCTTT
TRBJ2-1	.	TRBD1	TRBV6-5	CASSDRGRYNEQFF	TGTGCCAGCAGTGACAGGGGACGTTACAATGAGCAGTTCTTC
TRBJ2-2	.	.	TRBV12-2	CASRPRILGQGGTGELFF	TGTGCAAGTCGCCCCAGAATTTTGGGACAGGGTGGTACCGGGGAGCTGTTTTTT
TRBJ1-2	few	.	TRBV5-1	CASSLAGSNYGYTF	TGCGCCAGCAGCTTGGCGGGCAGTAACTATGGCTACACCTTC
TRBJ2-7	.	.	TRBV7-8	CASSFDRPLDEQYF	TGTGCCAGCAGCTTCGACAGGCCACTAGACGAGCAGTACTTC
TRBJ2-1	.	.	TRBV9	CASSEPTKYNEQFF	TGTGCCAGCAGTGAACCGACTAAATACAATGAGCAGTTCTTC
TRBJ2-7	.	TRBD1	TRBV4-1	CASSLTGTGPTYEQYF	TGCGCCAGCAGCCTAACCGGGACAGGGCCCACCTACGAGCAGTACTTC
TRBJ2-1	.	.	TRBV4-2	CASSQEGAGSYNEQFF	TGTGCCAGCAGCCAAGAGGGGGCCGGGTCCTACAATGAGCAGTTCTTC
TRBJ1-2	once	TRBD1	TRBV11-2	CASSPSSGTAGGYTF	TGTGCCAGCAGCCCCTCCTCCGGGACAGCGGGTGGCTACACCTTC
TRBJ1-3	.	TRBD1	TRBV7-9	CASSWQRTGARGNTIYF	TGTGCCAGCAGCTGGCAACGGACAGGGGCGCGGGGAAACACCATATATTTT
TRBJ2-1	.	TRBD2	TRBV30	CAWSVGTSAPVEQFF	TGTGCCTGGAGTGTGGGAACTAGCGCCCCCGTTGAGCAGTTCTTC
TRBJ2-1	.	.	TRBV20-1	CSAPRSHEQFF	TGCAGTGCGCCTCGTTCCCATGAGCAGTTCTTC
TRBJ1-1	.	.	TRBV6-6	CASSYSNLEAFF	TGTGCCAGCAGTTACTCGAATCTTGAAGCTTTCTTT
TRBJ2-7	.	TRBD1	TRBV11-2	CASSLTGVGQYF	TGTGCCAGCAGCCTCACAGGGGTGGGTCAGTACTTC
TRBJ2-5	.	.	TRBV6-1	CASTGGGSQETQYF	TGTGCCAGCACCGGGGGCGGCAGCCAAGAGACCCAGTACTTC
TRBJ1-1	once	.	TRBV7-9	CASSFGQQMNTEAFF	TGTGCCAGCAGCTTCGGACAGCAGATGAACACTGAAGCTTTCTTT
TRBJ2-2	.	.	TRBV7-3	CASSPNRGGTGELFF	TGTGCCAGCAGCCCAAACAGGGGAGGCACCGGGGAGCTGTTTTTT
TRBJ2-3	.	.	TRBV30	CAWSSELHTDTQYF	TGTGCCTGGAGTTCTGAACTCCACACAGATACGCAGTATTTT
TRBJ1-1	few	.	TRBV2	CASLTGAYTEAFF	TGTGCCAGCTTGACCGGGGCGTACACTGAAGCTTTCTTT
TRBJ2-7	.	.	TRBV6-1	CASSERAAPIYEQYF	TGTGCCAGCAGTGAACGAGCAGCCCCGATCTACGAGCAGTACTTC
TRBJ1-4	.	.	TRBV9	CASSELPVREKLFF	TGTGCCAGCAGCGAGCTACCCGTTAGGGAAAAACTGTTTTTT
TRBJ2-5	.	.	TRBV9	CASSVGGTETQYF	TGTGCCAGCAGCGTAGGTGGGACGGAGACCCAGTACTTC
TRBJ2-7	.	.	TRBV5-1	CASTGKGEGTYEQYF	TGCGCCAGCACCGGGAAGGGGGAGGGCACCTACGAGCAGTACTTC
TRBJ1-4	once	.	TRBV29-1	CSVRQDGEKLFF	TGCAGCGTTCGGCAGGACGGTGAAAAACTGTTTTTT
TRBJ1-5	once	.	TRBV28	CASSFWERGNQPQHF	TGTGCCAGCAGTTTTTGGGAAAGGGGCAATCAGCCCCAGCATTTT
TRBJ2-7	.	.	TRBV4-1	CASSPRVLSYEQYF	TGCGCCAGCAGCCCCCGGGTCCTCTCCTACGAGCAGTACTTC
TRBJ1-1	.	.	TRBV7-9	CASSWGYRAPYTEAFF	TGTGCCAGCAGCTGGGGGTACAGGGCGCCGTACACTGAAGCTTTCTTT
TRBJ2-1	.	.	TRBV6-1	CASTGSGRPYNEQFF	TGTGCCAGCACCGGATCGGGGAGGCCCTACAATGAGCAGTTCTTC
TRBJ1-2	.	.	TRBV5-1	CASSLEGANYGYTF	TGCGCCAGCAGCTTGGAGGGAGCTAACTATGGCTACACCTTC
TRBJ1-2	.	.	TRBV7-8	CASSLDANYGYTF	TGTGCCAGCAGCTTAGACGCCAACTATGGCTACACCTTC
TRBJ2-3	.	.	TRBV4-1	CASSQGLGTQYF	TGCGCCAGCAGCCAAGGGTTGGGTACGCAGTATTTT
TRBJ2-7	.	TRBD2	TRBV7-2	CASSLKAGTSYEQYF	TGTGCCAGCAGCTTGAAAGCGGGAACCAGCTACGAGCAGTACTTC
TRBJ1-1	.	.	TRBV29-1	CSVVPGPNTEAFF	TGCAGCGTTGTCCCCGGACCGAACACTGAAGCTTTCTTT
TRBJ2-7	.	.	TRBV7-2	CASSYVESTEQYF	TGTGCCAGCAGTTATGTCGAAAGTACCGAGCAGTACTTC
TRBJ1-4	.	.	TRBV5-1	CASSPGVGQSEKLFF	TGCGCCAGCAGCCCGGGCGTGGGGCAGAGTGAAAAACTGTTTTTT
TRBJ2-7	once	.	TRBV4-2	CASSQDIRPARYEQYF	TGTGCCAGCAGCCAAGATATCCGGCCGGCACGCTACGAGCAGTACTTC
TRBJ2-7	.	TRBD2	TRBV5-1	CASSLRTSGRDFYEQYF	TGCGCCAGCAGCTTGAGGACTAGCGGGAGAGATTTCTACGAGCAGTACTTC
TRBJ1-4	.	.	TRBV11-2	CASSLDGEGRKLFF	TGTGCCAGCAGCTTAGATGGGGAGGGGAGGAAACTGTTTTTT
TRBJ2-2	.	TRBD2	TRBV5-1	CASSPTPASGYTGELFF	TGCGCCAGCAGCCCCACCCCGGCTAGCGGGTACACCGGGGAGCTGTTTTTT
TRBJ2-3	.	TRBD2	TRBV5-1	CASSLGGLAGASTDTQYF	TGCGCCAGCAGCTTGGGGGGGCTAGCGGGAGCTAGCACAGATACGCAGTATTTT
TRBJ2-7	.	TRBD1	TRBV27	CASSFDRDYEQYF	TGTGCCAGCAGTTTTGACAGGGATTACGAGCAGTACTTC
TRBJ1-1	.	.	TRBV6-4	CASSDRVGTEAFF	TGTGCCAGCAGTGACAGGGTAGGGACTGAAGCTTTCTTT
TRBJ2-2	few	TRBD1	TRBV19	CASSPAGTGSTGELFF	TGTGCCAGTAGTCCGGCCGGGACAGGAAGTACCGGGGAGCTGTTTTTT
TRBJ2-7	.	TRBD2	TRBV11-2	CASSSNQRLALYF	TGTGCCAGCAGCTCTAACCAACGACTAGCTCTGTACTTC
TRBJ2-1	.	TRBD2	TRBV18	CASSPGLAGVAGGEQFF	TGTGCCAGCTCACCCGGTCTAGCGGGAGTTGCGGGGGGTGAGCAGTTCTTC
TRBJ2-7	.	.	TRBV19	CASSIVGAGIFYEQYF	TGTGCCAGTAGTATAGTGGGGGCAGGGATCTTCTACGAGCAGTACTTC
TRBJ2-5	once	.	TRBV7-6	CASSPLIQETQYF	TGTGCCAGCAGCCCCCTCATCCAAGAGACCCAGTACTTC
TRBJ2-5	.	TRBD1	TRBV19	CASSTGPGQGGETQYF	TGTGCCAGTAGTACCGGCCCGGGACAGGGAGGGGAGACCCAGTACTTC